This TCR beta chain was captured by sequencing in a study of human T cells and chemical hapten exposure. Study information: Readings were taken at 6 days from patch tests that had applied 0.01% DPC to the upper back.

Trimming took 6 bases from V and 4 from J, leaving 29 bases between them. There are 19 residues in the CDR3. This clonotype was detected many times. Time point in this sample: patch test 1, 2 weeks after DPC sensitization. Treatment in this sample: therapeutic diphenylcyclopropenone sensitization with weekly scalp DPC. The starting material, unfractionated whole blood, was used for total RNA extraction. Library preparation tagged each individual cDNA molecule with a unique molecular identifier. Using its own MiXCR run on the RACE reads, TCRdb lists one record per CDR3 protein. This table holds approximately 350,000 distinct CDR3 sequences, around 7% found once.

The gene calls are TRBV12-3 or TRBV12-4 and TRBJ2-3; D perhaps matches TRBD1 (5 bases). Material: whole blood, obtained in connection with sensitization to the hapten diphenylcyclopropenone (DPC). The receptor was isolated from a woman younger than 30 with alopecia areata. Some clones in this sample may be carry-over from other donors' samples. For the CDR3, the DNA is TGTGCCAGCAGCCCCAAGGTTGGCAGGGTAGGGGAAGAAGCAGATACGCAGTATTTT. Translated, it gives CASSPKVGRVGEEADTQYF.